This T cell receptor beta chain was found in a study of blood T cell repertoires in COVID-19 (dated by TCRdb to about 2020). About the study as a whole: Samples covering the acute and convalescent phases of COVID-19 were provided by collaborators in the United States, Italy and Spain. The material from the prospective study consisted of cDNA or gDNA derived from T cells, B-cell-depleted T cells, or PBMCs. Subjects who had been exposed to COVID-19, were actively infected with it, or had recovered from it provided the deeply sampled blood TCRbeta repertoires that made up the dataset. Where available, HLA class I and class II types were obtained from metadata supplied by the sample provider rather than from assay-based typing. A freely available public database, intended as a resource for researchers studying the immune response to SARS-CoV-2, is where the repertoires were released. The samples were drawn from the first 160 participants of the ongoing ImmuneRACE study and from roughly 1,300 subjects provided by 6 global collaborators. Sample metadata almost always included a de-identified subject ID, COVID-19 status, age in years and sex. Study-wide findings and limitations: How much clinical and demographic metadata was included differed by source and by participant, and the metadata was provided uncurated.

TCRbeta CDR3 regions were amplified from genomic DNA using the immunoSEQ Assay, a bias-controlled multiplex PCR. Under the source paper's analysis protocol: The number of nucleated cells in each sample was estimated from the amplification of reference gene primers within the assay. Sequence reads were collapsed and filtered to measure the absolute abundance of every unique TCRbeta CDR3 rearrangement. For each sample, productive Simpson clonality was calculated as the square root of Simpson's diversity index over productive rearrangements. TCRdb limited this immuneACCESS table to in-frame rearrangements with V and J called. A share of clones is missing; checked studies link under half to unresolved V genes, and the rest is unexplained. V and J calls and clone size are as listed in that table; D and trimming were resolved from the DNA. In all, the sample holds about 170,000 clones, and roughly 82% of those were seen once. The ten largest make up roughly 15% of the sample.

Per the germline V gene, SNHLY is the CDR1 and FYNNEI is the CDR2. The germline V end is reduced by 6 bases and the J end by 5 bases; junction bases left unmatched: 6. The CDR3 contains 13 residues, cysteine and phenylalanine counted. Just CDR3 DNA is preserved here, 39 bases in frame from base 1. Worth noting for this clone: The antigen it recognizes is unknown. Base qualities are not provided; no much larger clone lies one nucleotide away.

Enrolling through a virtual design, the prospective study's participants ranged in age from roughly 18 to 89 years and lived across 20 to 25 United States geographic areas. In the prospective study, participants were assigned to cohorts based on the clinical history participants reported in a screening survey and a study questionnaire. Recovered participants in ImmuneRACE Cohort 3 were defined as having two consecutive negative NP/OP PCR tests, clearance from a healthcare professional, or resolution of symptoms. Mobile phlebotomists in the prospective study collected whole blood, serum and a nasopharyngeal or oropharyngeal swab from every participant. Additional blood draws and questionnaires over an approximately 2-month period could optionally be provided by prospective study participants. Before DNA extraction, blood samples from the prospective study were shipped at room temperature or frozen.

Sequencing input: PBMCs or T cells enriched from blood (not recorded which). The V and J genes are TRBV2 and TRBJ2-7, and TRBD1 matches 8 of the central bases. The clonotype was recovered from a man aged 45-65 years who had recovered from COVID-19. The nucleotides read TGTGCCAGCAGGGCAGGGGGCGGGAACGAGCAGTACTTC. This gives the protein CASRAGGGNEQYF. Extended through the reference TRBV2 and TRBJ2-7 proteins, this CDR3 yields the full variable domain: EPEVTQTPSHQVTQMGQEVILRCVPISNHLYFYWYRQILGQKVEFLVSFYNNEISEKSEIFDDQFSVERPDGSNFTLKIRSTKLEDSAMYFCASRAGGGNEQYFGPGTRLTVT.